These 19 T cell receptor beta chains share one sample of origin, sequenced in a study of blood T cell repertoires in COVID-19. Measured with immunoSEQ multiplex PCR; TCRdb has only the in-frame clones, and not every one. Of 55,000 to 85,000 clones listed, 88% were seen once; the top ten hold just over 5%. The sequenced sample was peripheral blood. The receptors were gathered from a human donor in a cohort sampled during active COVID-19.

The chain couples TRBV5-1 to TRBJ2-6; TRBD1 matches 8 bases. J lost 0 bases, V lost 4 bases, and 9 bases had no gene match. This CDR3 region has 18 residues. CDR1 is SGHRS, CDR2 YFSETQ, per germline. CDR3 in amino acids: CASSGTGVSLSGANVLTF. CDR3 nucleotide sequence: TGCGCCAGCAGCGGGACAGGTGTGAGCCTCTCTGGGGCCAACGTCCTGACTTTC.

This clone was seen more than once but under ten times. The chain links TRBV28 to TRBJ2-3, with TRBD2 identical over 12 bases. The junction had 10 bases not matched to a gene; V was cut back by 4 bases and J by 2 bases. This CDR3 has 18 residues. Germline V lookup: CDR1 MDHEN, CDR2 SYDVKM. CDR3 DNA sequence: TGTGCCAGCAGTTCCTTTATAAGACTAGCGGGGGACACAGATACGCAGTATTTT. Its translation is CASSSFIRLAGDTDTQYF.

The chain joins TRBV7-6 to TRBJ1-1; 9 nucleotides align to TRBD1. J was trimmed by 5 bases and V by 4 bases; bases with no gene match: 2. Germline CDR1 is SGHVS and CDR2 is FNYEAQ. This CDR3 has 13 amino acids. The CDR3 reads CASSSGTGTEAFF. Written as DNA, the CDR3 is TGTGCCAGCAGCTCCGGGACAGGGACTGAAGCTTTCTTT.

This chain connects TRBV6-5 to TRBJ2-7; 8 bases are shared with TRBD1. This CDR3 has 15 amino acids. The germline gives CDR1 MNHEY, CDR2 SVGAGI. Germline trimming cut 2 bases from V and 4 bases from J; bases unmatched to any gene: 7. CDR3 DNA: TGTGCCAGCAGTTACGTCGGGACAGGAATTTACGAGCAGTACTTC. Translated, it gives CASSYVGTGIYEQYF.

The V gene is TRBV5-4, the J gene TRBJ1-1; D not certain. The CDR3 is made up of 14 amino acids. Germline CDR1 SGHNT, CDR2 YYREEE (reference sequence). Trimming pared 4 bases from V and 3 bases from J, leaving 13 bases between. Written as DNA, the CDR3 is TGTGCCAGCAGCGGCGGCATTGAGGACACTGAAGCTTTCTTT. Amino acid sequence: CASSGGIEDTEAFF.

The CDR3 DNA sequence: TGCGCCAGCAGCCACCCAGGGGGGAGAGGCGGGGAGCTGTTTTTT. It codes for CASSHPGGRGGELFF. V gene TRBV4-1 combines with J gene TRBJ2-2; D might be TRBD1 (7 bases). V was cut by 3 bases and J by 7 bases, with 15 bases left in between. Germline V gene data show CDR1 as MGHRA and CDR2 as YSYEKL. The CDR3 is made up of 15 amino acids.

This sequence joins TRBV27 and TRBJ2-3; the match to TRBD1 covers 10 bases. The CDR3 loop spans 15 amino acids. Germline assignment: CDR1 MNHEY and CDR2 SMNVEV (reference sequence). V lost 5 bases and J lost 3; bases outside the gene matches: 5. CDR3 nucleotide sequence: TGTGCCAGCAGTAATAGGGACAGGGGAACAGATACGCAGTATTTT. It codes for CASSNRDRGTDTQYF.

This clone appeared a single time. The chain has TRBV7-2 and TRBJ2-1; 7 bases are shared with TRBD2. CDR1 and CDR2 from the germline V gene are SGHTA and FQGNSA. The CDR3 is 14 residues long. V shed 2 bases, J shed 5 bases, and the junction held 3 bases outside the gene matches. For the CDR3, the DNA is TGTGCCAGCAGCTTACCCGGGAGGCACAATGAGCAGTTCTTC. Amino acid sequence: CASSLPGRHNEQFF.

The rearrangement joins TRBV11-2 to TRBJ2-7; tentatively, D is TRBD1 (5 bases). V was trimmed by 4 bases and J by 4 bases, leaving 8 bases between them. Germline V gene sequence: CDR1 SGHAT, CDR2 FQNNGV. This CDR3 has 12 amino acids. CDR3 nucleotide sequence: TGTGCCAGCAGCTGGACAAAGTACGAGCAGTACTTC. Amino acid sequence: CASSWTKYEQYF.

This sequence joins TRBV5-1 and TRBJ1-1; possibly TRBD1 for D (5 bases). This CDR3 has 15 amino acids. Per germline, CDR1 SGHRS and CDR2 YFSETQ. Trimming took off 1 base at V and 4 bases at J, with 14 bases between the two ends. CDR3 coding DNA: TGCGCCAGCAGCTTGCCAGGGAGGGCCTCCACTGAAGCTTTCTTT. Protein: CASSLPGRASTEAFF. Full variable domain (outside the CDR3, taken from reference TRBV5-1 and TRBJ1-1): KAGVTQTPRYLIKTRGQQVTLSCSPISGHRSVSWYQQTPGQGLQFLFEYFSETQRNKGNFPGRFSGRQFSNSRSEMNVSTLELGDSALYLCASSLPGRASTEAFFGQGTRLTVV.

This chain connects TRBV4-1 to TRBJ1-2; no definite D call. With 0 bases removed from V and 5 bases from J, the gap between germline ends came to 10 bases. There are 14 residues in the CDR3. Germline assignment: CDR1 MGHRA and CDR2 YSYEKL. As DNA, the CDR3 is TGCGCCAGCAGCCAAGATCACTGGGAGTATGGCTACACCTTC. It encodes CASSQDHWEYGYTF.

The J gene is TRBJ2-7, the V gene TRBV5-6; D is uncertain. The V end lost 0 bases, the J end lost 7 bases, and 14 bases lay between the germline ends. The CDR3 extends over 14 amino acids. Germline CDR1 SGHDT, CDR2 YYEEEE. In DNA, the CDR3 is TGTGCCAGCAGCTTGGGATCCGTGCAAGCAGAGCAGTACTTC. This encodes CASSLGSVQAEQYF.

This chain links TRBV20-1 with TRBJ1-2; D remains unclear. CDR1 and CDR2 (germline): DFQATT, SNEGSKA (reference sequence). This CDR3 has 11 residues. V lost 6 bases and J lost 3, with 8 bases in between. This chain's CDR3 is CSADIYYGYTF. The CDR3 nucleotides read TGCAGTGCCGACATATACTATGGCTACACCTTC.

The chain is built from TRBV11-2 and TRBJ1-2, with D possibly being TRBD1 (6 bases). This CDR3 contains 14 residues. Germline values: CDR1 SGHAT, CDR2 FQNNGV. V was cut by 5 bases and J by 2 bases, with 12 bases left in between. The CDR3 sequence is CASSPDRQNYGYTF. CDR3 in DNA: TGTGCCAGCAGCCCAGACAGGCAGAACTATGGCTACACCTTC.

The chain has TRBV6-4 and TRBJ2-3; D is perhaps TRBD1 (5 bases). CDR3 length: 14 residues. Germline V lookup: CDR1 MRHNA, CDR2 SNTAGT. V dropped 6 bases and J dropped 0 bases, with 10 bases sitting between them. In DNA, the CDR3 is TGTGCCAGCAGCCTGGACATAAGCACAGATACGCAGTATTTT. Encoded protein: CASSLDISTDTQYF.

The chain combines TRBV29-1 with TRBJ2-7; 11 nucleotides line up with TRBD1. CDR3 length: 15 amino acids. Germline V gene data show CDR1 as SQVTM and CDR2 as ANQGSEA. J was trimmed by 7 bases and V by 1 base; bases with no gene match: 9. The DNA for the CDR3 is TGCAGCGTTGAAGCCCGGGACAGGGGGGTTTGGGAGCAGTACTTC. This gives the protein CSVEARDRGVWEQYF.

V gene TRBV5-1 combines with J gene TRBJ2-1; 7 bases are shared with TRBD1. The CDR3 loop spans 18 amino acids. Germline loops: CDR1 SGHRS, CDR2 YFSETQ. The V gene end was trimmed by 5 bases and the J gene end by 0 bases; junction bases not matched to a gene: 14. The CDR3 region has the DNA TGCGCCAGCAGGAAGAGCGTAGGACAGGAAAGCTCCTACAATGAGCAGTTCTTC. Its translation is CASRKSVGQESSYNEQFF. Drawing the rest from reference TRBV5-1 and TRBJ2-1, the complete variable domain is KAGVTQTPRYLIKTRGQQVTLSCSPISGHRSVSWYQQTPGQGLQFLFEYFSETQRNKGNFPGRFSGRQFSNSRSEMNVSTLELGDSALYLCASRKSVGQESSYNEQFFGPGTRLTVL.

V is TRBV5-4 and J is TRBJ2-7; 9 bases map to TRBD1. Trimming took 7 bases from V and 3 from J; bases not matched to a gene: 11. This CDR3 comprises 15 residues. Germline V lookup: CDR1 SGHNT, CDR2 YYREEE (reference sequence). CDR3 DNA sequence: TGTGCCAGCTCAGCTTCCCTGGACAGGGGCTACGAGCAGTACTTC. Translating gives CASSASLDRGYEQYF. The full variable domain, in which reference TRBV5-4 and TRBJ2-7 provide the parts outside the CDR3, is ETGVTQSPTHLIKTRGQQVTLRCSSQSGHNTVSWYQQALGQGPQFIFQYYREEENGRGNFPPRFSGLQFPNYSSELNVNALELDDSALYLCASSASLDRGYEQYFGPGTRLTVT.

The chain employs TRBV3-1 (or the pseudogene TRBV3-2) and TRBJ2-1, with D possibly matching TRBD2 (5 bases). The germline CDR1 and CDR2 sequences are LGHDT and YNNKEL (reference sequence). Trimming cost V 3 bases and J 0 bases, with 21 bases left between them. The CDR3 runs 19 residues. CDR3 sequence (DNA): TGTGCCAGCAGCCAGCCCCCGGACCCGGGAAGAAGCTCCTACAATGAGCAGTTCTTC. This gives the protein CASSQPPDPGRSSYNEQFF.